What follows are 15 T cell receptor beta chains derived from one specimen sequenced in a study of blood T cell repertoires in COVID-19. Some clones are missing from TCRdb's copy, which holds only in-frame ones; the method was immunoSEQ multiplex PCR. The sample lists 29,000 or so clones, 70% to 90% occurring once. Sequenced: peripheral blood. The receptor source for this set is a human donor in a cohort sampled during active COVID-19. The donor label of this sample is uncertain.

This clone appeared a single time. The chain carries TRBV28 and TRBJ2-3; D is undetermined. The CDR3 length is 13 residues. Germline CDR1 MDHEN, CDR2 SYDVKM. V was trimmed by 1 base and J by 4 bases, leaving 6 bases between them. DNA for the CDR3: TGTGCCAGCAGTTTATCACGGTCAGATACGCAGTATTTT. This encodes CASSLSRSDTQYF. Variable domain in full (rest from reference TRBV28 and TRBJ2-3): DVKVTQSSRYLVKRTGEKVFLECVQDMDHENMFWYRQDPGLGLRLIYFSYDVKMKEKGDIPEGYSVSREKKERFSLILESASTNQTSMYLCASSLSRSDTQYFGPGTRLTVL.

This chain uses TRBV19 with TRBJ1-6, with D unclear. This CDR3 contains 14 residues. The germline gives CDR1 LNHDA, CDR2 SQIVND (reference sequence). Between the trimmed V and J ends, which lost 5 bases and 10 bases, there was a span of 15 bases. The CDR3, as DNA: TGTGCCAGTAGTGTCGACGGGATTGGGTCACCCCTCCACTTT. This translates into CASSVDGIGSPLHF.

The V and J genes are TRBV10-1 and TRBJ1-5; D is unclear. The CDR3 contains 17 residues. The germline gives CDR1 WNHNN, CDR2 SYGVQD (reference sequence). Deletions cut 3 bases from V and 0 bases from J, with 15 bases between. The CDR3 spells CASSDGIARYSNQPQHF. For the CDR3, the DNA is TGCGCCAGCAGTGACGGGATCGCCCGATATAGCAATCAGCCCCAGCATTTT.

The chain has TRBV29-1 and TRBJ2-3, with D tentatively TRBD2 (6 bases). The CDR3 loop spans 12 amino acids. V lost 3 bases and J 2 bases, leaving 6 bases between the germline ends. The germline gives CDR1 SQVTM, CDR2 ANQGSEA. The CDR3: CSVEGLTDTQYF. The CDR3 bases are TGCAGCGTTGAGGGACTCACAGATACGCAGTATTTT.

The chain employs TRBV18 and TRBJ2-7; no firm D call. The CDR3 covers 12 residues. Per the germline V gene, CDR1 is KGHSH and CDR2 is LQKENI. V lost 2 bases and J lost 4, with 6 bases in between. CDR3 bases: TGTGCCAGCTCACCAGGAGTTTACGAGCAGTACTTC. Residues: CASSPGVYEQYF.

The rearrangement joins TRBV5-5 to TRBJ2-2; 8 bases are shared with TRBD2. The CDR3 consists of 17 residues. The ends lost 4 bases at V and 5 bases at J; junction bases unmatched: 13. Germline V gene sequence: CDR1 SGHKS, CDR2 YYEKEE (reference sequence). CDR3 DNA sequence: TGTGCCAGCAGCGTAAGGCGAGCGGGAGCGGGAACCGGGGAGCTGTTTTTT. Encoded protein: CASSVRRAGAGTGELFF.

A single count supports this clone. The V call is TRBV12-5, the J call TRBJ1-1; 9 nucleotides agree with TRBD1. Germline V gene data show CDR1 as LGHNT and CDR2 as FRNRAP. Germline trimming cut 4 bases from V and 0 bases from J; bases unmatched to any gene: 9. There are 17 residues in the CDR3. The CDR3, as DNA: TGTGCTAGTGGTTCAGGGCCGGGACAGGGACTGAACACTGAAGCTTTCTTT. Translated: CASGSGPGQGLNTEAFF.

This clone was seen once. The chain has TRBV11-1 and TRBJ2-5; the D is unclear. Deletions cut 0 bases from V and 0 bases from J, with 5 bases between. CDR3 length equals 14 residues. Germline V gene data show CDR1 as SGHAT and CDR2 as FQDESV (reference sequence). The CDR3 sequence is CASSLAFHQETQYF. The CDR3 DNA follows: TGTGCCAGCAGCTTAGCCTTCCACCAAGAGACCCAGTACTTC.

This rearrangement joins TRBV2 to TRBJ2-7, with a possible D match to TRBD1 (5 bases). Per germline, CDR1 SNHLY and CDR2 FYNNEI. V was cut by 10 bases and J by 0 bases, with 13 bases left in between. The CDR3 sequence is 13 residues long. The CDR3 DNA reads TGTGCCACCACAGGTGCTGACTCCTACGAGCAGTACTTC. It translates to CATTGADSYEQYF.

The V gene is TRBV27, the J gene TRBJ2-7; possible D gene TRBD1, 6 bases. Trimming took 5 bases from V and 0 from J, leaving 11 bases between them. CDR1 and CDR2 from the germline V gene are MNHEY and SMNVEV (reference sequence). The CDR3 has 14 residues. In DNA, the CDR3 is TGTGCCAGCAGTCCCGGACAGTTCTCCTACGAGCAGTACTTC. Protein sequence: CASSPGQFSYEQYF.

The chain is built from TRBV6-2 or TRBV6-3 and TRBJ1-2; no firm D call. V lost 2 bases and J lost 6, with 10 bases in between. The CDR3 is 13 amino acids. The germline V gene encodes CDR1 MNHEY and CDR2 SVGEGT. CDR3 protein: CASSYVQMDGYTF. CDR3 nucleotides: TGTGCCAGCAGTTACGTGCAGATGGATGGCTACACCTTC.

Worth noting for this clone: One end of the junction is discordant with germline, which a read error may explain. The CDR3 is CASSPRTSGVGPETQYF. The CDR3 DNA is TGTGCTAGCAGCCCACGGACTAGCGGGGTGGGTCCAGAGACCCAGTACTTC. The chain employs TRBV7-7 and TRBJ2-5; TRBD2 matches 12 bases. Germline CDR1 SSHAT, CDR2 FNYEAQ (reference sequence). CDR3 length: 17 residues.

V and J are TRBV24-1 and TRBJ1-2, with D tentatively TRBD1 (6 bases). Germline V lookup: CDR1 KGHDR, CDR2 SFDVKD. V dropped 2 bases and J dropped 1 base, with 16 bases sitting between them. The CDR3 runs 17 residues. This CDR3 reads CATSDSPGTLYNYGYTF. CDR3 coding DNA: TGTGCCACCAGTGATTCCCCCGGGACACTTTATAACTATGGCTACACCTTC.

The rearrangement joins TRBV5-1 to TRBJ1-4; D is unresolved. V lost 4 bases and J lost 5, with 9 bases in between. The CDR3 runs to 13 residues. In germline, CDR1 is SGHRS, CDR2 YFSETQ. Written as DNA, the CDR3 is TGCGCCAGCAGCGGTGACACGAATGAAAAACTGTTTTTT. This gives the protein CASSGDTNEKLFF.

The chain employs TRBV3-1 (or the pseudogene TRBV3-2) and TRBJ1-4, with a possible D match to TRBD1 (6 bases). The CDR3 loop spans 16 amino acids. Trimming left V 1 base short and J 3 bases short, with 12 bases between. CDR1 and CDR2 (germline): LGHDT, YNNKEL (reference sequence). Here the CDR3 DNA reads TGTGCCAGCAGCCAAGGGCAGGGGAACTCTAATGAAAAACTGTTTTTT. This sequence encodes CASSQGQGNSNEKLFF.